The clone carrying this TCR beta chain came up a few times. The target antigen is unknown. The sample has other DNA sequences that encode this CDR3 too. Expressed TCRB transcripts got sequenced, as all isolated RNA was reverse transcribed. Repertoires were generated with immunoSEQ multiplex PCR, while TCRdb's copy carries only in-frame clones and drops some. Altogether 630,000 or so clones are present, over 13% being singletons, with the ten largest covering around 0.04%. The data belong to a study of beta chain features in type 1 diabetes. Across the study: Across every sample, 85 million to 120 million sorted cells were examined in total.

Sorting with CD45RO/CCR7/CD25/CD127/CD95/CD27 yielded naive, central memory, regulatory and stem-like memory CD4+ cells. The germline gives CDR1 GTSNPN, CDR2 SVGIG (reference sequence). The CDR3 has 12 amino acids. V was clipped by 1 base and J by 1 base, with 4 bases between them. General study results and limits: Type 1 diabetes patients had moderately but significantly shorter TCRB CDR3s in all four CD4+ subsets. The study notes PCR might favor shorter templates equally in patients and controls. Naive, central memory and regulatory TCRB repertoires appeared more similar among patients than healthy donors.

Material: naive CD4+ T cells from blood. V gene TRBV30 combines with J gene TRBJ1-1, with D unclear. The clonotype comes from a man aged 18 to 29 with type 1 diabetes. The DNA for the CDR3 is TGTGCCTGGAGTGGTCAGAACACTGAAGCTTTCTTT. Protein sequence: CAWSGQNTEAFF.